The 15 T cell receptor beta chains reported below all come from one sample, sequenced in a study of shared clonotypes between healthy human individuals. It was CD45RO-negative cells, positively selected for CCR7, that made up naive CD8 cells, with terminally differentiated effector memory CD45RA+ cells excluded. Profiled with immunoSEQ multiplex PCR; TCRdb holds only in-frame clones, not every one. This repertoire shows 2 million or so clones, about 95% found once; its top ten account for 0.85% to 1.3%. Material for sequencing was naive CD8+ T cells sorted from blood. Every receptor here comes from a man between 18 and 29 years old in good health.

The rearrangement joins TRBV7-9 to TRBJ2-2; TRBD2 agrees at 10 bases. J lost 1 base, V lost 1 base, and 6 bases had no gene match. Germline V lookup: CDR1 SEHNR, CDR2 FQNEAQ (reference sequence). The CDR3 is made up of 18 amino acids. The CDR3: CASSLGGTSALNTGELFF. The CDR3 coding sequence is TGTGCCAGCAGCTTAGGAGGGACTAGCGCCTTGAACACCGGGGAGCTGTTTTTT. Together with reference TRBV7-9 and TRBJ2-2, the CDR3 gives the full variable domain: DTGVSQNPRHKITKRGQNVTFRCDPISEHNRLYWYRQTLGQGPEFLTYFQNEAQLEKSRLLSDRFSAERPKGSFSTLEIQRTEQGDSAMYLCASSLGGTSALNTGELFFGEGSRLTVL.

The chain has TRBV27 and TRBJ2-7; D may be TRBD1 or TRBD2 (5 bases each). V lost 5 bases to trimming and J lost 2 bases, with 13 bases between them. CDR3 length equals 14 residues. Per the germline V gene, CDR1 is MNHEY and CDR2 is SMNVEV (reference sequence). CDR3 DNA sequence: TGTGCCAGCAGTATAAGAGGGACCGCCTACGAGCAGTACTTC. Amino acid sequence: CASSIRGTAYEQYF.

The chain carries TRBV7-9 and TRBJ2-5; tentative D call: TRBD1 (6 bases). The CDR3 is made up of 14 amino acids. Looked up from germline, CDR1 is SEHNR and CDR2 is FQNEAQ (reference sequence). The germline V and J ends were trimmed by 6 bases and 3 bases, with 14 bases remaining between them. Written as DNA, the CDR3 is TGTGCCAGCAGACCGGACAGTCACAAAGAGACCCAGTACTTC. It codes for CASRPDSHKETQYF. Variable domain in full (rest from reference TRBV7-9 and TRBJ2-5): DTGVSQNPRHKITKRGQNVTFRCDPISEHNRLYWYRQTLGQGPEFLTYFQNEAQLEKSRLLSDRFSAERPKGSFSTLEIQRTEQGDSAMYLCASRPDSHKETQYFGPGTRLLVL.

The chain is built from TRBV10-3 and TRBJ1-6; 8 nucleotides align to TRBD1. J was trimmed by 3 bases and V by 5 bases; bases with no gene match: 6. CDR1 ENHRY and CDR2 SYGVKD come from the germline V gene. This CDR3 has 16 residues. The CDR3: CAISPFGQGYNSPLHF. The CDR3 bases are TGTGCCATCAGTCCATTCGGACAGGGCTATAATTCACCCCTCCACTTT.

This chain links TRBV6-1 with TRBJ1-2, with 7 bases aligning to TRBD1. The trim removed 3 bases at V and 3 bases at J, leaving 4 bases unmatched. CDR1 is MNHNS and CDR2 is SASEGT in the germline V gene. The CDR3 covers 14 residues. Here the CDR3 DNA reads TGTGCCAGCAGTGAGGACAGGTTATACTATGGCTACACCTTC. Its protein product is CASSEDRLYYGYTF.

The chain combines TRBV5-1 with TRBJ2-2, with no clear D. In germline, CDR1 is SGHRS, CDR2 YFSETQ. The CDR3 loop spans 18 amino acids. V lost 0 bases and J lost 0, with 15 bases in between. CDR3 DNA: TGCGCCAGCAGCTTGGGACAAGTCTTCCTCGCGAACACCGGGGAGCTGTTTTTT. The encoded protein is CASSLGQVFLANTGELFF.

A note on this clone: The sample carries other DNA sequences with the same CDR3. V and J are TRBV5-4 and TRBJ2-7; the D is unclear. CDR3 length: 12 residues. Germline V CDR1 and CDR2: SGHNT, YYREEE (reference sequence). Trimming removed 4 bases at V and 4 bases at J, with 9 bases between. In DNA, the CDR3 is TGTGCCAGCAGCCCGGGCGGTTACGAGCAGTACTTC. This codes for CASSPGGYEQYF.

The rearrangement uses TRBV5-1 and TRBJ1-2, with D uncertain. CDR1 and CDR2 from the germline V gene are SGHRS and YFSETQ. CDR3 length: 13 residues. Deletions cut 0 bases from V and 8 bases from J, with 11 bases between. CDR3 nucleotides: TGCGCCAGCAGCTTGGGCTCGATCGGAGGCTACACCTTC. Amino acid sequence: CASSLGSIGGYTF.

V is TRBV7-8 and J is TRBJ2-3; D not resolved. CDR1 and CDR2 (germline): SGHVS, FQNEAQ. CDR3 length: 14 amino acids. Trimming cost V 0 bases and J 3 bases, with 7 bases left between them. The CDR3 reads CASSLAIDTDTQYF. CDR3 in DNA: TGTGCCAGCAGCTTAGCGATAGATACAGATACGCAGTATTTT. The full variable domain, in which reference TRBV7-8 and TRBJ2-3 provide the parts outside the CDR3, is GAGVSQSPRYKVAKRGQDVALRCDPISGHVSLFWYQQALGQGPEFLTYFQNEAQLDKSGLPSDRFFAERPEGSVSTLKIQRTQQEDSAVYLCASSLAIDTDTQYFGPGTRLTVL.

The chain combines TRBV27 with TRBJ1-5; 9 bases fit TRBD1. The CDR3 covers 15 residues. V trimming: 5 bases; J trimming: 6 bases; junction bases outside the gene matches: 8. Germline V gene sequence: CDR1 MNHEY, CDR2 SMNVEV (reference sequence). CDR3 residues: CASSPRGQGSQPQHF. In nucleotides, the CDR3 is TGTGCCAGCAGTCCCCGTGGACAGGGGAGTCAGCCCCAGCATTTT.

The rearrangement joins TRBV5-4 to TRBJ2-7; the D is unclear. Trimming shortened V by 2 bases and J by 5 bases, and 14 bases separated the two germline ends. There are 14 residues in the CDR3. Germline V gives CDR1 SGHNT, CDR2 YYREEE (reference sequence). The CDR3 DNA is TGTGCCAGCAGCTTCGGCAGGACCTCTGACGAGCAGTACTTC. Translating it yields CASSFGRTSDEQYF.

The genes are TRBV5-8 and TRBJ2-7; TRBD2 matches at 7 bases. The V gene's germline CDR1 is SGHTS and CDR2 YDEGEE. J was trimmed by 3 bases and V by 4 bases; bases with no gene match: 4. The CDR3 spans 13 residues. CDR3 DNA: TGTGCCAGCAGCCCCTTAGCGGGCTACGAGCAGTACTTC. It is translated as CASSPLAGYEQYF.

The chain recombines TRBV6-5 with TRBJ2-3; D tentatively fits TRBD1 or TRBD2 (5 bases each). Deletions cut 6 bases from V and 2 bases from J, with 15 bases between. Germline CDR1 is MNHEY and CDR2 is SVGAGI. The CDR3 spans 15 residues. As DNA, the CDR3 is TGTGCCAGCAGCCAATCAGGGACCTCCACAGATACGCAGTATTTT. This gives the protein CASSQSGTSTDTQYF.

V is TRBV4-3 and J is TRBJ1-4; the D gene is possibly TRBD1 (6 bases). V was clipped by 1 base and J by 4 bases, with 13 bases between them. The length of the CDR3 is 16 residues. Germline V lookup: CDR1 LGHNA, CDR2 YSLEER. CDR3 amino acids: CASSQGQEAGNEKLFF. CDR3 nucleotide sequence: TGCGCCAGCAGCCAAGGACAGGAGGCTGGTAATGAAAAACTGTTTTTT.

This chain uses TRBV10-1 with TRBJ2-7; 7 bases map to TRBD2. The length of the CDR3 is 14 residues. After removal of 5 bases from V and 2 bases from J, the junction contained 6 bases not matched to a gene. CDR1 is WNHNN and CDR2 is SYGVQD in the germline V gene (reference sequence). The CDR3 is CASSQAGPPYEQYF. The CDR3 DNA reads TGCGCCAGCAGTCAAGCGGGGCCCCCCTACGAGCAGTACTTC.